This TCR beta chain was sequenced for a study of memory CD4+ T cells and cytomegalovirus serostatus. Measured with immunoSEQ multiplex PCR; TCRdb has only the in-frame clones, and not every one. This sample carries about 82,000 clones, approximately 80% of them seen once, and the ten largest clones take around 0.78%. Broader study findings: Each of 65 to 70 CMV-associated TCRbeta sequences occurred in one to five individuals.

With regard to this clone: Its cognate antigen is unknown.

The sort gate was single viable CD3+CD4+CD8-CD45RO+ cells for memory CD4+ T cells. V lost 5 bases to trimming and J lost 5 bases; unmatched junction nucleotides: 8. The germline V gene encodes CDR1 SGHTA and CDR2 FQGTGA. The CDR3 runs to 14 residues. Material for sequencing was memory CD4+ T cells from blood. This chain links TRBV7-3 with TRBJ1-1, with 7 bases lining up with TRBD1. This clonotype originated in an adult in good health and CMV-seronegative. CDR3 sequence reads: CASSLHRGSTEAFF. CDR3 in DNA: TGTGCCAGCAGCCTCCACAGGGGTAGTACTGAAGCTTTCTTT.